This T cell receptor (beta chain) was sequenced during a study of CD8+CD57+ T cells in acquired aplastic anemia (dated by TCRdb to 2016 to 2019). Notes on the research overall: A mean of 3.2 ug of DNA, ranging from roughly 0.19 to 27.4 ug, was extracted from sorted CD4+ and CD8+ cells. An average of approximately 10 million reads for CD4+ cells and roughly 12 million reads for CD8+ cells was obtained from healthy donor samples.

Genomic DNA served as template for TCR beta VDJ combination and CDR3 sequence profiling. TCR repertoire sequencing was run on an Illumina HiSeq 2000. The original methods were these. Repertoires were assessed using TRBV/TRBJ rearrangement plots, CDR3 size and DJ length profiles, and Simpson's diversity index. The immunodominant clone was defined as the most abundant DNA sequence in deep sequencing data. CDR3 amino acid sequences were screened for sharing across subjects and compared with published repertoires and the VDJdb database. TCRdb reprocessing: public reads trimmed at Q25 with fastp, clones called with MiXCR, in-frame beta chains kept. Rows merge per CDR3 protein into single entries with the most common DNA and genes. The V and J calls, along with clone size, are taken from TCRdb and not from the paper's own processing. In all, the sample holds 90,000 to 120,000 distinct CDR3 sequences, and around 53% of those were seen once. About 32% of the sample is taken by the ten largest.

The study deep-sequenced TCR repertoires of sorted CD4+ and CD8+ blood T cells from severe aplastic anemia patients and healthy subjects. Ficoll-Paque density gradient centrifugation was used to isolate peripheral blood mononuclear cells. Before DNA extraction, CD4+ and CD8+ T cells were sorted with FACS or magnetic beads. For CDR1 and CDR2, the germline V gene (reference sequence) lists LGHDT and YNNKEL. The CDR3 spans 15 residues, from the cysteine through the phenylalanine. The retained sequence is limited to the CDR3, 45 bases, with the frame set at the first base. The junction carries 14 bases between V and J, which are trimmed by 4 bases and 2 bases respectively. This clonotype was counted a few times. Its cognate antigen has yet to be identified. The sample holds no much larger clone one base away, and base qualities are not on file. What the work shows at the level of the full study, not this receptor alone: Roughly 29 CD8+ CDR3 sequences were shared between patients and controls but appeared highly expressed in patients and within their immunodominant clones. Between patients and healthy controls, no significant difference in CD8+ Simpson's diversity was found (P=0.060).

The chain uses TRBV3-1 and TRBJ1-2; possibly the D gene is TRBD1, per 6 matching bases. The specimen was sorted CD4+, CD8+, or CD8+CD57+ T cells (not recorded which) from PBMCs. This receptor was obtained from a human donor in good health, serving as a control. The encoded CDR3 is CASSLWDNQNYGYTF. Read as DNA, the sequence is TGTGCCAGCAGCCTTTGGGACAACCAGAACTATGGCTACACCTTC.